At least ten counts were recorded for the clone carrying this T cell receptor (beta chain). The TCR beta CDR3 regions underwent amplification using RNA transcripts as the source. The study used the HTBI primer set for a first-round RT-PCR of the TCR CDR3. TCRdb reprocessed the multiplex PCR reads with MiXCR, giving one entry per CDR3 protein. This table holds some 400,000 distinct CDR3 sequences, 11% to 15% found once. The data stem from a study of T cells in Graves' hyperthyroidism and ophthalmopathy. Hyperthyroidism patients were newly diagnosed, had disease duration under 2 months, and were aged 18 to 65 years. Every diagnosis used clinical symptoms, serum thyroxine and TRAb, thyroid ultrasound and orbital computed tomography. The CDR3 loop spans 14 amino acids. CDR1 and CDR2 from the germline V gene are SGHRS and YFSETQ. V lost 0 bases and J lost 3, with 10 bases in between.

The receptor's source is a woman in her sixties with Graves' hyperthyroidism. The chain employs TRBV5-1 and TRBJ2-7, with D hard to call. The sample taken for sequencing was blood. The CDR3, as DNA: TGCGCCAGCAGCTTGGCCCCCGAACGCTACGAGCAGTACTTC. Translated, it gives CASSLAPERYEQYF.